Reported below is one T cell receptor beta chain. Method: immunoSEQ multiplex PCR; TCRdb's copy keeps in-frame clones and lacks some. The sample records about 69,000 clones, more than 70% being singletons. The CDR3 runs 15 residues. The germline CDR1 and CDR2 sequences are SEHNR and FQNEAQ (reference sequence). V was cut by 6 bases and J by 5 bases, with 16 bases left in between. These data belong to a study of OX40 agonist ivuxolimab in advanced cancers. Across the study: The study treated patients with ivuxolimab, an agonistic anti-OX40 (CD134) antibody. Mean age approximately 55 years, range about 23 to 80; nearly 85% male. Under the entry rules, prior anti-PD-1, anti-PD-L1 or anti-CTLA-4 therapy was allowed, and approximately 36% had some.

Drawing of blood for sampling happened at baseline, at cycle 4 day 1, and at cycle 7 day 1. The sequences come from CD4+ or CD8+ T cells sorted from blood, collected in a trial of the OX40 agonist ivuxolimab. The TCR comes from an adult with an advanced solid tumor such as melanoma, head and neck, liver or kidney cancer. The chain couples TRBV7-9 to TRBJ1-4; a possible D gene is TRBD1 (6 bases). In DNA, the CDR3 is TGTGCCAGCAGACCTGTCCGGGACACAAATGAAAAACTGTTTTTT. Amino acid sequence: CASRPVRDTNEKLFF. Looking up the rest from reference TRBV7-9 and TRBJ1-4 gives the full variable domain: DTGVSQNPRHKITKRGQNVTFRCDPISEHNRLYWYRQTLGQGPEFLTYFQNEAQLEKSRLLSDRFSAERPKGSFSTLEIQRTEQGDSAMYLCASRPVRDTNEKLFFGSGTQLSVL.